These T cell receptor beta chains were read from a single sample in a study of early T cells in non-severe SARS-CoV-2 infection. A single record per CDR3 protein comes from TCRdb applying MiXCR to the 5' RACE reads. Altogether about 110,000 distinct CDR3 sequences are present, roughly 12% being singletons, with the ten largest covering less than 3.5%. The sample was whole blood. These receptors all stem from an adult who was a healthcare worker with PCR-confirmed SARS-CoV-2 infection or an uninfected control (not recorded which). Both conserved end residues are part of each CDR3. The D gene is left open where the match is weak.

d_gene: .; v_gene: TRBV6-1; CDR3aa: CASRYWTGTDTQYF
d_gene: .; v_gene: TRBV11-2; CDR3aa: CASSSGLTQYF
d_gene: TRBD1; v_gene: TRBV5-5; CDR3aa: CASSANRDRGQPQHF
d_gene: .; v_gene: TRBV21-1; CDR3aa: CASGDKDTEAFF
d_gene: TRBD1; v_gene: TRBV20-1; CDR3aa: CSGTGRGNEQFF
d_gene: TRBD1; v_gene: TRBV6-6; CDR3aa: CASSRTGQTTLAKNIQYF
d_gene: .; v_gene: TRBV7-2; CDR3aa: CASSLDAGAAFF
d_gene: TRBD1; v_gene: TRBV25-1; CDR3aa: CASSEIPLTGGPDTQYF
d_gene: .; v_gene: TRBV24-1; CDR3aa: CATSEPGRTEAFF
d_gene: .; v_gene: TRBV20-1; CDR3aa: CSALTPRNGELFF
d_gene: TRBD1; v_gene: TRBV5-1; CDR3aa: CASSPIPGGGNQPQHF
d_gene: TRBD2; v_gene: TRBV7-3; CDR3aa: CASSLRGAGAGVNEQFF
d_gene: TRBD1; v_gene: TRBV5-5; CDR3aa: CASTDGTGGYEQYF
d_gene: .; v_gene: TRBV11-2; CDR3aa: CASSLVGGGNEQFF
d_gene: .; v_gene: TRBV11-2; CDR3aa: CASSLDWHYTSYEQYF
d_gene: .; v_gene: TRBV29-1; CDR3aa: CSVERDYEQYF
d_gene: TRBD2; v_gene: TRBV10-3; CDR3aa: CAISLSTSGREGEQFF
d_gene: .; v_gene: TRBV20-1; CDR3aa: CSAREAVYNEQFF
d_gene: .; v_gene: TRBV29-1; CDR3aa: CSVEKQSSYEQYF
d_gene: .; v_gene: TRBV7-9; CDR3aa: CASSTGRDSPLHF
d_gene: .; v_gene: TRBV18; CDR3aa: CASSTGQRETQYF
d_gene: .; v_gene: TRBV6-2/TRBV6-3; CDR3aa: CASSGTGGLSYEQYF
d_gene: .; v_gene: TRBV7-7; CDR3aa: CASSPSEQIGTGELFF
d_gene: .; v_gene: TRBV18; CDR3aa: CASSPLEVTSGNTIYF
d_gene: .; v_gene: TRBV2; CDR3aa: CASSEARGNTDTQYF
d_gene: .; v_gene: TRBV6-5; CDR3aa: CASSYSRVSNQPQHF